These T cell receptor beta chains were read from a single sample in a study of T cell clones after liver transplantation. TCRdb keeps only in-frame clones here, not all; method: immunoSEQ multiplex PCR. The data hold roughly 80,000 clones, with less than 90% observed a single time. Sequences were derived from CD4+ T cells from blood, sampled at the 22-month timepoint. These receptors were taken from a human patient who received a liver transplant. Part of the T cell pool may stem from the graft donor. CDR3s include the opening cysteine and the closing phenylalanine or tryptophan. Each record gives: clone size, J gene, CDR3 length, V gene, CDR3 protein. For some rows the clone size is stated as once, few or many, or as a class when expanded; others skip it.

clone_size: -
j_call: TRBJ2-6
cdr3_length: 16
v_call: TRBV7-9
cdr3_aa: CASSLVRASGANVLTF

clone_size: -
j_call: TRBJ1-3
cdr3_length: 15
v_call: TRBV6-6
cdr3_aa: CASSYGGSRGNTIYF

clone_size: -
j_call: TRBJ1-5
cdr3_length: 12
v_call: TRBV11-2
cdr3_aa: CASSLDNQPQHF

clone_size: few
j_call: TRBJ1-2
cdr3_length: 11
v_call: TRBV29-1
cdr3_aa: CSVDRVHGYTF

clone_size: -
j_call: TRBJ1-3
cdr3_length: 11
v_call: TRBV11-2
cdr3_aa: CASSLSNTIYF

clone_size: -
j_call: TRBJ2-3
cdr3_length: 14
v_call: TRBV6-4
cdr3_aa: CASSAGGAADTQYF

clone_size: -
j_call: TRBJ2-1
cdr3_length: 16
v_call: TRBV7-9
cdr3_aa: CASSRNRDYSYNEQFF

clone_size: few
j_call: TRBJ1-5
cdr3_length: 13
v_call: TRBV6-5
cdr3_aa: CASSVVENQPQHF

clone_size: few
j_call: TRBJ2-7
cdr3_length: 15
v_call: TRBV28
cdr3_aa: CASSTGTSGRYEQYF

clone_size: -
j_call: TRBJ2-5
cdr3_length: 13
v_call: TRBV10-3
cdr3_aa: CAISESGSETQYF

clone_size: -
j_call: TRBJ2-7
cdr3_length: 12
v_call: TRBV5-1
cdr3_aa: CVSSLGFYEQYF

clone_size: -
j_call: TRBJ2-3
cdr3_length: 14
v_call: TRBV5-1
cdr3_aa: CASSGGHVTDTQYF

clone_size: -
j_call: TRBJ1-6
cdr3_length: 14
v_call: TRBV7-2
cdr3_aa: CASSFVGGDSPLHF

clone_size: -
j_call: TRBJ2-7
cdr3_length: 14
v_call: TRBV19
cdr3_aa: CASSTDRAPYEQYF

clone_size: -
j_call: TRBJ2-7
cdr3_length: 14
v_call: TRBV14
cdr3_aa: CASSQGRSSYEQYF

clone_size: -
j_call: TRBJ2-1
cdr3_length: 13
v_call: TRBV2
cdr3_aa: CASSEQFGVEQFF

clone_size: few
j_call: TRBJ1-1
cdr3_length: 11
v_call: TRBV18
cdr3_aa: CASRVEVGAFF

clone_size: once
j_call: TRBJ2-5
cdr3_length: 15
v_call: TRBV9
cdr3_aa: CASSTTTGDGETQYF

clone_size: -
j_call: TRBJ2-1
cdr3_length: 15
v_call: TRBV6-4
cdr3_aa: CASSVASGSGYEQFF

clone_size: -
j_call: TRBJ2-1
cdr3_length: 15
v_call: TRBV7-2
cdr3_aa: CASSGRTLSYNEQFF

clone_size: once
j_call: TRBJ2-1
cdr3_length: 15
v_call: TRBV7-2
cdr3_aa: CASSLLAGQAYEQFF

clone_size: -
j_call: TRBJ2-5
cdr3_length: 17
v_call: TRBV6-1
cdr3_aa: CASSGGIGTGVGETQYF

clone_size: -
j_call: TRBJ2-5
cdr3_length: 16
v_call: TRBV4-1
cdr3_aa: CASSHGGLGSQETQYF

clone_size: -
j_call: TRBJ1-2
cdr3_length: 13
v_call: TRBV15
cdr3_aa: CATSRELVGGYTF

clone_size: -
j_call: TRBJ2-1
cdr3_length: 16
v_call: TRBV7-2
cdr3_aa: CASSTSWAEAGNEQFF

clone_size: once
j_call: TRBJ2-5
cdr3_length: 15
v_call: TRBV7-6
cdr3_aa: CASSDLLGRQETQYF